The source of this T cell receptor (beta chain) is a study of technical replicates of blood from a few donors. Repertoires were generated with immunoSEQ multiplex PCR, while TCRdb's copy carries only in-frame clones and drops some. The sample consists of some 70,000 clones, about 91% of them appearing once. The CDR3 runs 13 residues. Germline V lookup: CDR1 MNHEY, CDR2 SMNVEV (reference sequence). The ends were cut back, 2 bases at V and 2 bases at J, with 7 bases in the middle. The chain has TRBV27 and TRBJ2-7; a possible D gene is TRBD1 (5 bases). The sample consisted of T cells isolated from PBMCs. The sequence came from a human donor in good health. DNA of the CDR3: TGTGCCAGCAGTTTACACAGGACCTACGAGCAGTACTTC. Translated: CASSLHRTYEQYF.